A single sample gave rise to the 11 T cell receptor beta chains below, sequenced in a study of immune evolution from preneoplasia to lung adenocarcinoma. Profiling relied on immunoSEQ multiplex PCR, and the TCRdb table lists in-frame clones only, not all of them. The table shows under 45,000 clones, with around 80% occurring only once. Sequencing input: FFPE invasive lung adenocarcinoma tissue. These receptors all come from a person in their sixties with lung adenocarcinoma.

The table lists this clone with a count of one. The genes are TRBV9 and TRBJ1-5; possible D gene TRBD1, 5 bases. The germline V gene has CDR1 SGDLS and CDR2 YYNGEE. The length of the CDR3 is 14 residues. V dropped 3 bases and J dropped 2 bases, with 9 bases sitting between them. The CDR3 coding sequence is TGTGCCAGCAGCGGCGGGGCGGGCAATCAGCCCCAGCATTTT. Translation: CASSGGAGNQPQHF.

The CDR3 bases are TGTGCCAGCAGCCAAGATCCTAACACAGATACGCAGTATTTT. Its protein product is CASSQDPNTDTQYF. The chain recombines TRBV4-2 with TRBJ2-3; no clear D gene. CDR1 is LGHNA, CDR2 YNFKEQ, per germline. Between the trimmed V and J ends, which lost 0 bases and 2 bases, there was a span of 6 bases. This CDR3 spans 14 amino acids.

The count of this clone is one. The chain employs TRBV4-2 and TRBJ1-5; weak D call: TRBD1 (5 bases). V lost 3 bases to trimming and J lost 7 bases, with 13 bases between them. The CDR3 extends over 14 amino acids. Germline V gene data show CDR1 as LGHNA and CDR2 as YNFKEQ. DNA of the CDR3: TGTGCCAGCAGCCATTTGGGGCTCGGGCAGCCCCAGCATTTT. Translated, it gives CASSHLGLGQPQHF.

The CDR3 reads CATRRWSGNTGELFF. The CDR3 nucleotides read TGTGCCACCAGAAGGTGGAGCGGAAATACCGGGGAGCTGTTTTTT. The chain is built from TRBV27 and TRBJ2-2, with D maybe TRBD2 (5 bases). Trimming removed 10 bases at V and 5 bases at J, with 20 bases between. This CDR3 is 15 amino acids long. The V gene's germline CDR1 is MNHEY and CDR2 SMNVEV (reference sequence).

The chain is built from TRBV13 and TRBJ2-1, with TRBD2 as a possible D gene (5 bases). The germline V gene encodes CDR1 PRHDT and CDR2 FYEKMQ (reference sequence). Trimming stripped 0 bases from V and 3 bases from J, with 6 bases between. This CDR3 has 14 amino acids. The CDR3 sequence: CASSLGRGYNEQFF. The CDR3 nucleotides read TGTGCCAGCAGCTTAGGCCGGGGCTACAATGAGCAGTTCTTC.

This chain uses TRBV2 with TRBJ2-7; TRBD2 agrees at 9 bases. The CDR3 length is 14 residues. V was pared by 8 bases and J by 1 base, with 6 bases of the junction left unmatched. Looked up from germline, CDR1 is SNHLY and CDR2 is FYNNEI. In DNA, the CDR3 is TGTGCCAGCTGGCTAGCGGGAAGTTCCTACGAGCAGTACTTC. Amino acid sequence: CASWLAGSSYEQYF.

The sample holds a few counts of this clone. V is TRBV5-1 and J is TRBJ2-5; D tentatively reads TRBD1 or TRBD2 (5 bases each). The CDR3 sequence is 14 residues long. Germline V lookup: CDR1 SGHRS, CDR2 YFSETQ. Trimming stripped 1 base from V and 5 bases from J, with 12 bases between. The CDR3 spells CASSLMGPAETQYF. As DNA, the CDR3 is TGCGCCAGCAGCTTGATGGGACCAGCGGAGACCCAGTACTTC.

The chain employs TRBV28 and TRBJ1-5, with unresolved D. The germline V and J ends were trimmed by 2 bases and 1 base, with 12 bases remaining between them. Germline assignment: CDR1 MDHEN and CDR2 SYDVKM. The CDR3 consists of 16 residues. CDR3 loop: CASSLKAALSNQPQHF. The CDR3 coding sequence is TGTGCCAGCAGTTTAAAGGCGGCTCTGAGCAATCAGCCCCAGCATTTT. The whole variable domain, remainder taken from reference TRBV28 and TRBJ1-5, is DVKVTQSSRYLVKRTGEKVFLECVQDMDHENMFWYRQDPGLGLRLIYFSYDVKMKEKGDIPEGYSVSREKKERFSLILESASTNQTSMYLCASSLKAALSNQPQHFGDGTRLSIL.

The table lists this clone with a few counts. The V gene is TRBV5-6, the J gene TRBJ1-2; TRBD1 agrees at 10 bases. This CDR3 has 15 amino acids. Losses at the gene ends were 4 bases for V and 9 bases for J; bases not matched to a gene: 12. Germline-derived CDR1 and CDR2 are SGHDT and YYEEEE. DNA for the CDR3: TGTGCCAGCAGCAGATCCGGGGGACAGGGGTTCAGCTACACCTTC. Residues: CASSRSGGQGFSYTF.

This rearrangement joins TRBV2 to TRBJ2-5; D gene ambiguous. The germline V gene has CDR1 SNHLY and CDR2 FYNNEI. The V end lost 4 bases, the J end lost 2 bases, and 8 bases lay between the germline ends. The CDR3 contains 13 residues. The DNA for the CDR3 is TGTGCCAGCAGTGCAGAGCGACAAGAGACCCAGTACTTC. Protein sequence: CASSAERQETQYF. Full variable domain (remainder filled in from reference TRBV2 and TRBJ2-5): EPEVTQTPSHQVTQMGQEVILRCVPISNHLYFYWYRQILGQKVEFLVSFYNNEISEKSEIFDDQFSVERPDGSNFTLKIRSTKLEDSAMYFCASSAERQETQYFGPGTRLLVL.

V and J are TRBV21-1 and TRBJ2-7; TRBD2 is the table's D call, not checked against the DNA. TRBV21-1 is tagged as a pseudogene. The length of the CDR3 is 15 residues. CDR3 region: CASSREARKGYEQYF. The DNA for the CDR3 is TGTGCCAGCAGCAGGGAGGCTAGAAAGGGCTACGAGCAGTACTTC.